This record concerns one T cell receptor beta chain sequence. One Seattle source followed patients from active infection through their disease course. The data were taken from a study of blood T cell repertoires in COVID-19. Looking at the study overall: COVID-19 samples, acute and convalescent, were from the United States, Italy and Spain. PBMCs, B-cell-depleted T cells, or T cells provided the cDNA or gDNA that made up the material.

In the authors' methods: Reference gene primer amplification gave nucleated cell count estimates. The protocol was immunoSEQ multiplex PCR, while the TCRdb copy is restricted to in-frame clones and leaves out a portion. That table furnishes V, J and clone size, whereas the DNA furnished D and trimming. The sample includes 200,000 to 250,000 clones, around 83% of them seen just once. The sample was peripheral blood. The clonotype comes from a woman between 50 and 59 years old with COVID-19, enrolled during active disease.

CDR3 amino acids: CASSLGQGAGRGLASTDTQYF. The CDR3 nucleotides are TGCGCCAGCAGCTTGGGACAGGGGGCAGGCCGCGGGTTAGCGAGCACAGATACGCAGTATTTT. The chain combines TRBV5-1 with TRBJ2-3; 10 bases are shared with TRBD1. Germline-derived CDR1 and CDR2 are SGHRS and YFSETQ. The V and J ends lost 0 bases and 0 bases, in that order; junction bases with no gene match: 16. The CDR3 loop spans 21 amino acids.